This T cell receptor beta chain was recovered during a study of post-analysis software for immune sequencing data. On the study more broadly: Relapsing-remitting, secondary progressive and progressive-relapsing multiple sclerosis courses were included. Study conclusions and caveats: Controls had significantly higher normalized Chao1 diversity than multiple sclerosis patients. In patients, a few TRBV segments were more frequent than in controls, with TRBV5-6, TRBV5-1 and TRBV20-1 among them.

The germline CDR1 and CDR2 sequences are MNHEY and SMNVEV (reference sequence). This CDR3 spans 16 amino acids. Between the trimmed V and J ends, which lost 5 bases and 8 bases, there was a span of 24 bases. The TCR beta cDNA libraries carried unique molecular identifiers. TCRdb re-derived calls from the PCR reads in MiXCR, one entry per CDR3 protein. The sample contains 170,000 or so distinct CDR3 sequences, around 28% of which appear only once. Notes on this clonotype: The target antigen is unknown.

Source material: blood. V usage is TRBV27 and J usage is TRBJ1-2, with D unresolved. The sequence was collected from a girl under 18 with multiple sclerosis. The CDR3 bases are TGTGCCAGCAGTCTGACTCCCTTTTACGACAATCAAGGCTACACCTTC. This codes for CASSLTPFYDNQGYTF.